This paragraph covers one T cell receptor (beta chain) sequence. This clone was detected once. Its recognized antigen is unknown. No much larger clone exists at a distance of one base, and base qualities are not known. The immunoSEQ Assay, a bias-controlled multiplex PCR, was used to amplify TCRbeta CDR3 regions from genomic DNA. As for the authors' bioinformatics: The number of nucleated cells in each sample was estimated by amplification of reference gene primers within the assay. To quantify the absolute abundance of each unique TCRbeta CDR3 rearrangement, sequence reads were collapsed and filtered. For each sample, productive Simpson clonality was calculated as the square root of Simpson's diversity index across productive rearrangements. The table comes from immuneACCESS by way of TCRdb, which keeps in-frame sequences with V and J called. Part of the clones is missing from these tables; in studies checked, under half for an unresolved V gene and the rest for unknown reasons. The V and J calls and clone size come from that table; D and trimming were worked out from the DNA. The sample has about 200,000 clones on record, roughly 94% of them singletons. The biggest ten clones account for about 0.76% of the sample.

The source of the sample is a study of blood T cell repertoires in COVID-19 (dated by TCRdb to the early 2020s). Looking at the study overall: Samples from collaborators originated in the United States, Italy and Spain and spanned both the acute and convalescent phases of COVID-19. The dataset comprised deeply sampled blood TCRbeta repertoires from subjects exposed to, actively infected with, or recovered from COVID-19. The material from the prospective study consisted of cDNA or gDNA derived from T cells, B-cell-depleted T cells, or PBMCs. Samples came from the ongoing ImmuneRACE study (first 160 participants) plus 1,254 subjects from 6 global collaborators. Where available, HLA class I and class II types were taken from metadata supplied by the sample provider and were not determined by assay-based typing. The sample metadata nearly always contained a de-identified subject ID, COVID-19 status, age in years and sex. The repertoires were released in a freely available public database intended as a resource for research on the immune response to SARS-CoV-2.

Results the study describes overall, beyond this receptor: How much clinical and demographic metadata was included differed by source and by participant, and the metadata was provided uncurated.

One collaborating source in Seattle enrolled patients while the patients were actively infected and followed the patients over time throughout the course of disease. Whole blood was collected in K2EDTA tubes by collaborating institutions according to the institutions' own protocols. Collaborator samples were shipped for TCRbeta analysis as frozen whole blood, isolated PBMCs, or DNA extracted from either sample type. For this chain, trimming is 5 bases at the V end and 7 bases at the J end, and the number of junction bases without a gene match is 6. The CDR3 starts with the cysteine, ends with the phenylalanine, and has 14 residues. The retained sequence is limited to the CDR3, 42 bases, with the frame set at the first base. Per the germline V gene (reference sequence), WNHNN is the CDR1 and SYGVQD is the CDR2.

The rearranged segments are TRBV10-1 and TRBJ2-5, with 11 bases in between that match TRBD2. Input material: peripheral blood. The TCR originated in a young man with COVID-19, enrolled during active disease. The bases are TGCGCCAGCAGTCCTAGCGGGGGGCCAGGGACCCAGTACTTC. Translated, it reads CASSPSGGPGTQYF.